The rows below give T cell receptor beta chains drawn from one sample of a study of cytomegalovirus exposure and HLA in healthy donors. Repertoires were generated with immunoSEQ multiplex PCR, while TCRdb's copy carries only in-frame clones and drops some. This sample has about 170,000 clones, with roughly 83% found just once. Sequencing was carried out using PBMCs. The receptors come from a woman between 50 and 59 years old in good health and CMV-seronegative. Both conserved end residues are part of each CDR3. The D gene is left open where the match is weak. Clone sizes are given selectively: once, few, many, or a class where the clone is expanded.

TRBV18	.	.	TRBJ1-1	CASSPLGGPTGTEAFF	TGTGCCAGCTCACCACTCGGAGGGCCTACCGGCACTGAAGCTTTCTTT
TRBV10-3	TRBD1	.	TRBJ1-3	CAIRDSSGNTIYF	TGTGCCATACGGGACAGCTCTGGAAACACCATATATTTT
TRBV28	TRBD2	.	TRBJ2-3	CASSTSGSTDTQYF	TGTGCCAGTTCGACTAGCGGGAGCACAGATACGCAGTATTTT
TRBV6-1	.	.	TRBJ1-1	CASNVDPTGTEAFF	TGTGCCAGCAATGTAGACCCGACAGGCACTGAAGCTTTCTTT
TRBV19	TRBD1	.	TRBJ2-5	CASSMTGGLETQYF	TGTGCCAGTAGTATGACAGGGGGCTTGGAGACCCAGTACTTC
TRBV25-1	TRBD1	once	TRBJ2-3	CASSESNDRGRRKNTQYF	TGTGCCAGCAGTGAATCCAATGACAGGGGGCGTCGAAAGAATACGCAGTATTTT
TRBV7-9	TRBD2	.	TRBJ2-2	CASSPTSGRYTGELFF	TGTGCCAGCAGCCCTACTAGCGGGAGGTATACCGGGGAGCTGTTTTTT
TRBV7-9	TRBD1	.	TRBJ2-7	CASSSGQGAWEQYF	TGTGCCAGCAGCTCCGGACAGGGGGCGTGGGAGCAGTACTTC
TRBV6-6	TRBD1	.	TRBJ1-2	CASSSGGQGGGYTF	TGTGCCAGCAGTTCTGGCGGACAGGGAGGTGGCTACACCTTC
TRBV27	.	.	TRBJ2-7	CASSSRTQRSYEQYF	TGTGCCAGCAGTTCGAGGACTCAAAGGTCCTACGAGCAGTACTTC
TRBV18	TRBD1	.	TRBJ1-2	CASSPLQGAGGNGYTF	TGTGCCAGCTCACCACTGCAGGGGGCTGGAGGAAATGGCTACACCTTC
TRBV6-6	TRBD1	.	TRBJ2-4	CASSPFTTGGNIQYF	TGTGCCAGCAGTCCGTTTACGACAGGGGGTAACATTCAGTACTTC
TRBV28	.	.	TRBJ1-3	CASDTGASGNTIYF	TGTGCCAGCGATACAGGCGCTTCTGGAAACACCATATATTTT
TRBV7-2	.	.	TRBJ2-7	CASSLVGFQDEQYF	TGTGCCAGCAGCTTAGTGGGCTTCCAGGACGAGCAGTACTTC
TRBV5-4	TRBD2	.	TRBJ2-7	CASSSGWGGLSYEQYF	TGTGCCAGCAGCTCGGGTTGGGGGGGACTTTCCTACGAGCAGTACTTC
TRBV4-3	.	.	TRBJ2-2	CASSQVVGEGGGTGELFF	TGCGCCAGCAGCCAAGTGGTCGGTGAGGGGGGGGGCACCGGGGAGCTGTTTTTT
TRBV5-1	TRBD2	.	TRBJ2-1	CASSLGGRGGQNEQFF	TGCGCCAGCAGCCTGGGAGGGCGGGGGGGTCAGAATGAGCAGTTCTTC
TRBV5-1	.	.	TRBJ1-4	CASTQSGTTNEKLFF	TGCGCCAGCACCCAATCAGGGACAACTAATGAAAAACTGTTTTTT
TRBV15	.	.	TRBJ1-6	CATSRGKGPYNSPLHF	TGTGCCACCAGCAGGGGAAAGGGGCCCTATAATTCACCCCTCCACTTT
TRBV29-1	.	.	TRBJ1-1	CSVEDLEEGPGWNTEAFF	TGCAGCGTTGAAGATCTGGAGGAAGGGCCCGGTTGGAACACTGAAGCTTTCTTT
TRBV19	.	once	TRBJ2-7	CATGGTYEQYF	TGTGCCACCGGGGGTACCTACGAGCAGTACTTC
TRBV5-1	.	few	TRBJ1-1	CASSLDGHENTEAFF	TGCGCCAGCAGCTTGGATGGACACGAGAACACTGAAGCTTTCTTT
TRBV7-3	.	.	TRBJ2-6	CASSLVTGPGANVLTF	TGTGCCAGCAGCTTAGTCACAGGGCCAGGGGCCAACGTCCTGACTTTC
TRBV9	.	.	TRBJ2-4	CASSTSLESVNIQYF	TGTGCCAGCAGCACCTCGCTAGAATCAGTAAACATTCAGTACTTC
TRBV11-3	TRBD1	.	TRBJ2-3	CASSLQGGASSTDTQYF	TGTGCCAGCAGCCTACAAGGGGGCGCTTCCAGCACAGATACGCAGTATTTT
TRBV7-2	.	once	TRBJ2-7	CASSPDTSSYEQYF	TGTGCCAGCAGCCCGGACACGAGCTCCTACGAGCAGTACTTC
TRBV4-2	.	once	TRBJ1-4	CASGSRDKDEKLFF	TGTGCCAGCGGGTCCCGGGACAAGGATGAAAAACTGTTTTTT
TRBV15	TRBD2	.	TRBJ2-5	CATSAGLAGQETQYF	TGTGCCACCAGCGCCGGACTAGCGGGGCAAGAGACCCAGTACTTC
TRBV2	TRBD1	.	TRBJ1-6	CASTQRTGDNSPLHF	TGTGCCAGCACCCAAAGGACAGGGGATAATTCCCCCCTCCACTTT
TRBV9	.	.	TRBJ2-2	CASSVRTGELFF	TGTGCCAGCAGCGTACGGACCGGGGAGCTGTTTTTT
TRBV4-3	.	.	TRBJ1-1	CASSQEGGTEAFF	TGCGCCAGCAGCCAAGAAGGAGGAACTGAAGCTTTCTTT
TRBV19	.	few	TRBJ2-3	CASSIEGGGPNTQYF	TGTGCCAGTAGTATAGAAGGGGGAGGGCCGAATACGCAGTATTTT
TRBV28	.	once	TRBJ1-2	CATLPAGNYGYTF	TGTGCCACCCTACCGGCGGGGAACTATGGCTACACCTTC
TRBV2	.	.	TRBJ1-5	CASRQGWSDQPQHF	TGTGCCAGCAGACAGGGTTGGAGCGATCAGCCCCAGCATTTT
TRBV9	TRBD1	.	TRBJ2-7	CASSGTGGTGEQYF	TGTGCCAGCAGCGGGACAGGGGGAACGGGGGAGCAGTACTTC
TRBV5-8	.	few	TRBJ2-7	CASSTPRGHEQYF	TGTGCCAGCAGCACCCCCAGGGGCCACGAGCAGTACTTC
TRBV4-3	TRBD2	.	TRBJ2-3	CASSTRLAGAADTQYF	TGCGCCAGCAGCACCCGACTAGCGGGAGCCGCAGATACGCAGTATTTT
TRBV5-1	.	.	TRBJ1-1	CASGGAGNTEAFF	TGCGCCAGCGGGGGAGCGGGGAACACTGAAGCTTTCTTT
TRBV5-5	TRBD2	.	TRBJ2-3	CASSLRLAGGQPPASQYF	TGTGCCAGCAGCTTGCGACTAGCGGGGGGGCAACCCCCAGCATCGCAGTATTTT
TRBV18	.	.	TRBJ2-7	CASSPRGEYEQYF	TGTGCCAGCTCACCAAGAGGAGAATACGAGCAGTACTTC
TRBV5-4	TRBD2	.	TRBJ2-3	CASSHSGRPTDTQYF	TGTGCCAGCAGCCATAGCGGGAGACCCACAGATACGCAGTATTTT
TRBV28	.	.	TRBJ2-5	CASSSLALLYQETQYF	TGTGCCAGCAGTTCCTTGGCTCTCCTGTACCAAGAGACCCAGTACTTC
TRBV28	.	.	TRBJ1-5	CASSSVSPQHF	TGTGCCAGCAGTTCTGTTTCGCCCCAGCATTTT
TRBV10-2	.	.	TRBJ2-3	CASSEGGDTQYF	TGCGCCAGCAGTGAGGGGGGGGATACGCAGTATTTT
TRBV5-1	TRBD2	once	TRBJ2-1	CASSTGTSGGQGQFF	TGCGCCAGCAGCACCGGGACTAGCGGGGGGCAGGGGCAGTTCTTC
TRBV5-1	TRBD1	.	TRBJ1-3	CASSHGQGSFLSGNTIYF	TGCGCCAGCAGCCACGGACAGGGTTCCTTTCTGTCTGGAAACACCATATATTTT
TRBV25-1	.	.	TRBJ1-1	CASSERAEGKNTEAFF	TGTGCCAGCAGTGAACGGGCTGAGGGAAAAAACACTGAAGCTTTCTTT
TRBV11-3	.	.	TRBJ2-2	CASSLSGLGELFF	TGTGCCAGCAGCCTGTCAGGGCTCGGGGAGCTGTTTTTT
TRBV27	TRBD1	.	TRBJ1-5	CASSLSRTGTGNQPQHF	TGTGCCAGCAGTTTATCCCGGACAGGGACTGGCAATCAGCCCCAGCATTTT